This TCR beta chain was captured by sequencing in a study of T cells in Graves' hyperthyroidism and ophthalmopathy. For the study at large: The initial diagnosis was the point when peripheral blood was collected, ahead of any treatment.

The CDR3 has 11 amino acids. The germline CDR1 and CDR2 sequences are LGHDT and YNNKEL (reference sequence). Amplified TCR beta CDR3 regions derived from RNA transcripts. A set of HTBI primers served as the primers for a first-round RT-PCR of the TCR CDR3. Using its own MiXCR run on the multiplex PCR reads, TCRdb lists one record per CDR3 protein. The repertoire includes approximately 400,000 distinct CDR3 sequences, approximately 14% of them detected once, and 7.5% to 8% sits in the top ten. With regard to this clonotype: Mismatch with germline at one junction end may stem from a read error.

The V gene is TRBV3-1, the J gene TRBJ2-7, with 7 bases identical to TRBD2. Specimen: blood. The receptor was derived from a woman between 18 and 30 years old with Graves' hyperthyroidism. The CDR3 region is CASSQGIREDF. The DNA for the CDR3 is TGTGCCAGCAGCCAAGGGATACGGGAGGACTTC.